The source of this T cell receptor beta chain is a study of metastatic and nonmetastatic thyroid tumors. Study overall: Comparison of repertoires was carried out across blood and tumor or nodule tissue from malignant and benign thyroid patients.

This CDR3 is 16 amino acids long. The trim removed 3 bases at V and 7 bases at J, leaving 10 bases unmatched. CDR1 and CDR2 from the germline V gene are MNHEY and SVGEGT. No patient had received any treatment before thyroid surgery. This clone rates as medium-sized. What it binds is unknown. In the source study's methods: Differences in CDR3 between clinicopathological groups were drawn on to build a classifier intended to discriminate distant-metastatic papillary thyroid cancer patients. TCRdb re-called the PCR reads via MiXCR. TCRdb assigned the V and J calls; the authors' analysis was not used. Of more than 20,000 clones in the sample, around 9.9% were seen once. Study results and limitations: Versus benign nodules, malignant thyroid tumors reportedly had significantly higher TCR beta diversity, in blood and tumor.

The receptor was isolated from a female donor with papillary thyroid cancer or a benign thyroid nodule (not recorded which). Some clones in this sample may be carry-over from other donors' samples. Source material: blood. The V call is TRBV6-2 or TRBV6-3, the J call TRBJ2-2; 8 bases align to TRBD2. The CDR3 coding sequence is TGTGCCAGCAGTTATCGAGGTAGCGGGGCGGACGGGGAGCTGTTTTTT. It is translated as CASSYRGSGADGELFF.